The TCR beta chain described here comes from a study of T cells in lung cancer brain metastases. Study-wide points: Effects of preoperative corticosteroids on T cell infiltration in brain metastases could not be controlled. DNA fragmentation in FFPE samples may have prevented full retrieval of the infiltrating T cell repertoire.

Between the trimmed V and J ends, which lost 7 bases and 3 bases, there was a span of 16 bases. Germline CDR1 and CDR2: MNHNY and SVGAGI (reference sequence). This CDR3 spans 14 amino acids. Produced via immunoSEQ multiplex PCR; TCRdb's table is partial and in-frame only. The data contain about 950 clones, around four fifths of them singletons. With regard to this clone: Its antigen is unidentified.

The source of this sequence is an older woman with non-small cell lung cancer that had spread to the brain. The chain carries TRBV6-6 and TRBJ2-7; D is possibly TRBD1 (6 bases). Sequenced material: tumor tissue from a brain metastasis. The CDR3 bases are TGTGCCAGCACCGAACAGGGTCTAAGCTACGAGCAGTACTTC. The encoded protein is CASTEQGLSYEQYF.